This entry describes one T cell receptor beta chain. The data were obtained in a study of PD-1 blockade in mismatch repair-deficient tumors. Study-wide context: Patients had 11 to 13 mismatch repair-deficient cancer types and were previously treated and progressing.

Trimming removed 2 bases at V and 0 bases at J, with 8 bases between. Looked up from germline, CDR1 is MNHNY and CDR2 is SVGAGI (reference sequence). The CDR3 is 14 amino acids. Measured with immunoSEQ multiplex PCR; TCRdb has only the in-frame clones, and not every one. The table has about 79,000 clones, roughly 80% seen once. Mismatch repair deficiency was confirmed in all patients, by PCR or immunohistochemistry. This sequence was found in an adult with mismatch repair-deficient cancer. This sequence joins TRBV6-6 and TRBJ2-7; D is ambiguous. The source was peripheral blood, collected 44 weeks after starting pembrolizumab. The CDR3 here is CASSYRVSSYEQYF. The CDR3 coding sequence is TGTGCCAGCAGTTACCGAGTGAGCTCCTACGAGCAGTACTTC.